These 25 T cell receptor beta chains share one sample of origin, sequenced in a study of regulatory T cells in long-lasting Graves disease. For TCR beta, libraries came from iRepertoire HTBI primers and Arm-PCR of CDR3 regions. In TCRdb, the multiplex PCR reads were re-called with MiXCR into one record per CDR3 protein. The data show about 370,000 distinct CDR3 sequences, roughly a sixth seen once. Regarding time point: newly diagnosed GD, antithyroid drugs for less than 3 months. PBMC-extracted RNA yielded the TCR library. This sample comprised peripheral blood mononuclear cells (PBMCs), obtained at new diagnosis, from a patient treated with antithyroid drugs. The receptors come from a female donor with Graves disease.

This clonotype has at least ten counts. This rearrangement joins TRBV28 to TRBJ2-2, with 8 nucleotides matching TRBD2. Germline V gene lookup returns CDR1 MDHEN and CDR2 SYDVKM. This CDR3 spans 15 amino acids. V lost 2 bases and J lost 3; bases outside the gene matches: 2. CDR3 nucleotides: TGTGCCAGCAGTTTACCGCGGGAGGACACCGGGGAGCTGTTTTTT. It specifies CASSLPREDTGELFF. The full variable domain, its missing parts supplied by reference TRBV28 and TRBJ2-2, is DVKVTQSSRYLVKRTGEKVFLECVQDMDHENMFWYRQDPGLGLRLIYFSYDVKMKEKGDIPEGYSVSREKKERFSLILESASTNQTSMYLCASSLPREDTGELFFGEGSRLTVL.

There are many counts of this clonotype. The rearrangement uses TRBV15 and TRBJ1-5; possible D gene TRBD1, 5 bases. The V end was cut by 3 bases, the J end by 4 bases, with 7 bases between. Germline V gene sequence: CDR1 LNHNV, CDR2 YYDKDF (reference sequence). The CDR3 length is 13 residues. The CDR3 here is CATSSGANQPQHF. The CDR3 region has the DNA TGTGCCACCAGCAGCGGGGCAAATCAGCCCCAGCATTTT. Full variable domain (rest looked up from reference TRBV15 and TRBJ1-5): DAMVIQNPRYQVTQFGKPVTLSCSQTLNHNVMYWYQQKSSQAPKLLFHYYDKDFNNEADTPDNFQSRRPNTSFCFLDIRSPGLGDTAMYLCATSSGANQPQHFGDGTRLSIL.

There are a few counts of this clonotype. The V gene is TRBV4-1, the J gene TRBJ1-2, with D unresolved. The CDR3 has 13 amino acids. Per the germline V gene, CDR1 is MGHRA and CDR2 is YSYEKL. Trimming took off 3 bases at V and 3 bases at J, with 8 bases between the two ends. The CDR3 DNA reads TGCGCCAGCAGCCACGGAGGGTACTATGGCTACACCTTC. Translated: CASSHGGYYGYTF.

This clonotype was counted between two and nine times. This chain connects TRBV24-1 to TRBJ2-1, with 9 bases that match TRBD1. Germline V CDR1 and CDR2: KGHDR, SFDVKD. Trimming at V came to 5 bases and at J to 5 bases, leaving 6 bases not matched to a gene. The CDR3 spans 15 residues. The CDR3 sequence is CATSVTGGGNNEQFF. The CDR3 region has the DNA TGTGCCACCAGTGTCACAGGGGGCGGGAACAATGAGCAGTTCTTC.

This clonotype was seen many times. The chain combines TRBV11-3 with TRBJ2-5; 7 nucleotides align to TRBD2. The length of the CDR3 is 15 residues. Germline lookup yields CDR1 SGHNT and CDR2 YENEEA. J lost 3 bases, V lost 5 bases, and 9 bases had no gene match. The CDR3 sequence is CASSMSGALKETQYF. CDR3 in DNA: TGTGCCAGCAGCATGAGCGGGGCCCTCAAAGAGACCCAGTACTTC.

This clonotype was seen only a few times. V is TRBV6-2 or TRBV6-3 and J is TRBJ2-3, with D unclear. Trimming removed 1 base at V and 2 bases at J, with 10 bases between. CDR1 and CDR2 from the germline V gene are MNHEY and SVGEGT. The CDR3 has 15 residues. The CDR3 nucleotides are TGTGCCAGCAGTTACTTTGGGAAGTTCACAGATACGCAGTATTTT. It is translated as CASSYFGKFTDTQYF.

In regard to this clonotype: This likely traces to a read error, being one base from a far larger clone. The chain employs TRBV20-1 and TRBJ2-7; 10 bases agree with TRBD2. From germline, CDR1 is DFQATT and CDR2 SNEGSKA (reference sequence). The CDR3 contains 17 residues. V was clipped by 3 bases and J by 7 bases; unmatched bases: 18. The CDR3 nucleotides are TGCAGTGCTAGGTTTCCAGCGGGGGGGACCTTATACAATGAGCAGTACTTC. Translation: CSARFPAGGTLYNEQYF.

Regarding this clonotype: Sequence at one end of the junction differs from germline and may be a read error. The V call is TRBV20-1, the J call TRBJ2-7; tentative D call: TRBD1 (5 bases). This CDR3 is 11 amino acids long. Germline V gives CDR1 DFQATT, CDR2 SNEGSKA (reference sequence). The CDR3 nucleotides read TGCAGTGCCAGGACAACCTACGAGCGGTACTTC. Residues: CSARTTYERYF.

Points on this clonotype: A much larger clonotype is one base distant, so this may be a read error. The rearrangement links TRBV29-1 to TRBJ1-2; D not certain. This CDR3 has 11 residues. Per germline, CDR1 SQVTM and CDR2 ANQGSEA. CDR3 bases: TGCAGCGTTGAAGGCGGAGATGGCTACGCCTTC. It is translated as CSVEGGDGYAF.

At least ten counts were recorded for this clonotype. This chain connects TRBV5-6 to TRBJ2-7, with 12 bases matching TRBD2. CDR1 is SGHDT, CDR2 YYEEEE, per germline. CDR3 length: 16 residues. Trimming took 5 bases from V and 6 from J; bases not matched to a gene: 12. The chain's CDR3 is CASSALAGGEYGEQYF. The CDR3 DNA reads as TGTGCCAGCAGTGCCCTAGCGGGAGGGGAGTATGGCGAGCAGTACTTC.

The chain links TRBV3-1 to TRBJ2-2, with D possibly being TRBD2 (6 bases). CDR1 and CDR2 from the germline V gene are LGHDT and YNNKEL (reference sequence). V shed 2 bases and J shed 6 bases, with 10 bases lying between them. This CDR3 contains 14 residues. The CDR3 loop is CASSQKGGAGELFF. The CDR3 DNA follows: TGTGCCAGCAGCCAAAAAGGCGGGGCCGGGGAGCTGTTTTTT.

This clonotype has a handful of counts. The V call is TRBV6-1, the J call TRBJ2-1; TRBD2 matches at 8 bases. Germline values: CDR1 MNHNS, CDR2 SASEGT. V lost 6 bases, J lost 7 bases, and 23 bases stayed unmatched. This CDR3 comprises 19 residues. DNA for the CDR3: TGTGCCAGCAGCCCCTGGGCGGGGGGTATTCGGGGTCACGTAAATGAGCAGTTCTTC. This gives the protein CASSPWAGGIRGHVNEQFF.

Many counts were recorded for this clonotype. The chain recombines TRBV24-1 with TRBJ1-4; D gene unclear. The CDR3 length is 15 residues. The V gene's germline CDR1 is KGHDR and CDR2 SFDVKD. V lost 4 bases, J lost 5 bases, and 13 bases lay in between. CDR3 region: CATSEPDEKNEKLFF. For the CDR3, the DNA is TGTGCCACCAGTGAACCGGATGAGAAAAATGAAAAACTGTTTTTT.

This clonotype came up many times. The chain employs TRBV27 and TRBJ2-5; possible D gene TRBD1, 5 bases. CDR1 MNHEY and CDR2 SMNVEV come from the germline V gene (reference sequence). V dropped 5 bases and J dropped 0 bases, with 10 bases sitting between them. The CDR3 loop spans 14 amino acids. The CDR3 is CASSAAGYQETQYF. The CDR3 region has the DNA TGTGCCAGCAGTGCCGCAGGGTACCAAGAGACCCAGTACTTC.

This clonotype appeared many times. The rearrangement links TRBV5-1 to TRBJ2-6; D may be TRBD1 (5 bases). Per the germline V gene, CDR1 is SGHRS and CDR2 is YFSETQ. This CDR3 is built from 16 residues. V was shortened by 6 bases and J by 0 bases, with 13 bases between the two germline ends. CDR3 sequence: CASNVGDSSGANVLTF. The CDR3 DNA follows: TGCGCCAGCAATGTGGGTGACAGCTCTGGGGCCAACGTCCTGACTTTC.

This clonotype was recorded at least ten times. V and J are TRBV28 and TRBJ2-6, with TRBD1 matching over 7 bases. This CDR3 is built from 17 residues. CDR1 and CDR2 (germline): MDHEN, SYDVKM. With V trimmed by 7 bases and J by 8 bases, 17 bases remained unmatched. The CDR3 here is CASKIRGTARYSNVLTF. The CDR3 DNA sequence: TGTGCCAGCAAGATACGAGGGACAGCAAGGTACTCCAACGTCCTGACTTTC.

The chain uses TRBV20-1 and TRBJ1-5, with D perhaps matching TRBD1 (6 bases). CDR1 is DFQATT and CDR2 is SNEGSKA in the germline V gene (reference sequence). Trimming cost V 1 base and J 7 bases, with 11 bases left between them. The CDR3 consists of 13 residues. CDR3 DNA: TGCAGTGCTAGAGTGGGGGCGCGGCAGCCCCAGCATTTT. Residues: CSARVGARQPQHF.

This clonotype was detected ten times or more. This chain uses TRBV13 with TRBJ2-3, with 12 bases matching TRBD1. V dropped 5 bases and J dropped 3; count of bases not matched to a gene: 3. The CDR3 loop spans 15 amino acids. Germline assignment: CDR1 PRHDT and CDR2 FYEKMQ (reference sequence). CDR3 sequence: CASSRDRGRTDTQYF. Here the CDR3 DNA reads TGTGCCAGCAGCCGGGACAGGGGGCGGACAGATACGCAGTATTTT. Together with reference TRBV13 and TRBJ2-3, the CDR3 gives the full variable domain: AAGVIQSPRHLIKEKRETATLKCYPIPRHDTVYWYQQGPGQDPQFLISFYEKMQSDKGSIPDRFSAQQFSDYHSELNMSSLELGDSALYFCASSRDRGRTDTQYFGPGTRLTVL.

This clonotype was detected many times. This sequence joins TRBV9 and TRBJ2-7; D might be TRBD2 (6 bases). This CDR3 region has 15 residues. V was cut by 4 bases and J by 7 bases, with 21 bases left in between. The germline CDR1 and CDR2 sequences are SGDLS and YYNGEE. The CDR3 DNA follows: TGTGCCAGCAGCCCTCCCGGGACCACGGCGGGGGAGCAGTACTTC. It encodes CASSPPGTTAGEQYF.

This clonotype was counted ten times or more. The gene calls are TRBV5-1 and TRBJ1-4, with a tentative D call TRBD1 (6 bases). Per germline, CDR1 SGHRS and CDR2 YFSETQ. The CDR3 contains 16 residues. V lost 2 bases and J 8 bases, leaving 19 bases between the germline ends. In nucleotides, the CDR3 is TGCGCCAGCAGCTTCCGGGAGGGGGGACGGAAGGAAAAACTGTTTTTT. Amino acid sequence: CASSFREGGRKEKLFF.

There are a few counts of this clonotype. The rearrangement joins TRBV7-9 to TRBJ2-3; 8 bases fit TRBD2. V shed 5 bases and J 1 base; nucleotides not matched to a gene: 11. The CDR3 is 17 residues long. CDR1 and CDR2 (germline): SEHNR, FQNEAQ (reference sequence). The CDR3 nucleotides read TGTGCCAGCAGCCCCCCCCAAGGGCGGGAGGGCACAGATACGCAGTATTTT. It is translated as CASSPPQGREGTDTQYF.

This clonotype was picked up many times. The chain employs TRBV5-1 and TRBJ1-2; D gene unclear. V lost 0 bases and J lost 3, with 9 bases in between. In germline, CDR1 is SGHRS, CDR2 YFSETQ. CDR3 length: 14 residues. CDR3 in amino acids: CASSLEDGDYGYTF. The CDR3 DNA follows: TGCGCCAGCAGCTTGGAGGACGGGGACTATGGCTACACCTTC.

This clonotype was counted many times. This chain joins TRBV5-1 and TRBJ2-3; 15 nucleotides line up with TRBD2. The germline CDR1 and CDR2 sequences are SGHRS and YFSETQ. The CDR3 is 17 amino acids. After removal of 0 bases from V and 6 bases from J, the junction contained 5 bases not matched to a gene. CDR3 bases: TGCGCCAGCAGCTTGGAGGGACTAGCGGGAGGAGGGGATACGCAGTATTTT. Translated, it gives CASSLEGLAGGGDTQYF. Complete variable domain (other parts from reference TRBV5-1 and TRBJ2-3): KAGVTQTPRYLIKTRGQQVTLSCSPISGHRSVSWYQQTPGQGLQFLFEYFSETQRNKGNFPGRFSGRQFSNSRSEMNVSTLELGDSALYLCASSLEGLAGGGDTQYFGPGTRLTVL.

The J gene is TRBJ2-7, the V gene TRBV28; D is uncertain. In germline, CDR1 is MDHEN, CDR2 SYDVKM. V dropped 4 bases and J dropped 4 bases, with 11 bases sitting between them. The CDR3 runs 13 residues. The CDR3 coding sequence is TGTGCCAGCAGTTACCGGACGGGTTACGAGCAGTACTTC. It encodes CASSYRTGYEQYF.

In this sample, this clonotype turned up many times. This chain uses TRBV7-9 with TRBJ2-1; no firm D call. CDR3 length: 10 residues. CDR1 and CDR2 from the germline V gene are SEHNR and FQNEAQ (reference sequence). Trimming took off 8 bases at V and 5 bases at J, with 4 bases between the two ends. The DNA of the CDR3 is TGTGCCAGCTTAGACAATGAGCAGTTCTTC. Translation: CASLDNEQFF.